The 12 T cell receptor beta chains below all came from one sample that was sequenced in a study of tumor-infiltrating lymphocytes in primary liver carcinoma (dated by TCRdb to 2015 to 2018). Sequencer: Illumina HiSeq 2500. TCRbeta-specific cDNA was reverse-transcribed from 500 ng total RNA using a constant-region primer and ProtoScript II reverse transcriptase. Construction of the TCRbeta libraries relied on three nested rounds of multiplex PCR, following a slightly modified ARM-PCR procedure. Each of the first two PCR rounds ran for nine to ten cycles and used multiplex TRBV1-TRBV30 forward primers together with a Cbeta reverse primer. In TCRdb, the public reads were trimmed at Q25 with fastp and aligned with MiXCR, with productive beta chains retained. Rows are unified per CDR3 protein, each entry keeping the most common DNA and genes. For this sample the table gives about 200,000 distinct CDR3 sequences, of which about two thirds were detected only once. The ten top clones hold approximately 6.6% of the sample.

Blood RNA was extracted from unsorted whole blood using TRIzol reagent, and germline DNA was obtained with the DNeasy Blood & Tissue kit. Source material: peripheral blood. All receptors derive from a woman aged 55-75 years with primary liver carcinoma and hepatitis B virus infection.

With regard to this clonotype: Sequence at one end of the junction differs from germline and may be a read error. This chain connects TRBV7-8 to TRBJ2-7; D uncertain. The CDR3 loop spans 12 amino acids. The germline CDR1 and CDR2 sequences are SGHVS and FQNEAQ. The CDR3 nucleotides are TGTGCCAGCGGGCTCCCGATGCGCGAGCAGTACTTT. This codes for CASGLPMREQYF.

Points on this clonotype: Being one base from a much bigger clone, this may be a read error. The rearrangement uses TRBV6-1 and TRBJ1-1; unclear D gene. The V gene lost 7 bases and the J gene lost 2 bases, with 14 bases spanning the gap. This CDR3 has 14 residues. Per germline, CDR1 MNHNS and CDR2 SASEGT. Written as DNA, the CDR3 is TGTGCCAGCATCCTAAGGACGGGAAACACTGAAGCTTTCTTT. Its translation: CASILRTGNTEAFF.

Remarks on this clonotype: One base away lies a much larger clone, so this may be a sequencing read error. V is TRBV9 and J is TRBJ2-4, with no clear D. The CDR3 has 14 residues. CDR1 SGDLS and CDR2 YYNGEE come from the germline V gene. The CDR3 DNA reads as TGTACCAGCAGCCCGGACGGTAGCAAAAACATTCAGTACTTC. Protein sequence: CTSSPDGSKNIQYF.

A remark on this clonotype: One junction end disagrees with the germline gene, perhaps due to a read error. The rearrangement joins TRBV6-5 to TRBJ1-1, with D perhaps TRBD1 (5 bases). In germline, CDR1 is MNHEY, CDR2 SVGAGI. There are 14 residues in the CDR3. CDR3 nucleotide sequence: TGTGCCAGCAGTTACCGAAAGTTGGGGACTGAAGCTCTCTTT. Encoded protein: CASSYRKLGTEALF.

In regard to this clonotype: Without the conserved terminal phenylalanine or tryptophan, this CDR3 likely stems from a read error. V usage is TRBV11-2 and J usage is TRBJ2-3; maybe TRBD1 (6 bases). Germline CDR1 reads SGHAT; CDR2 reads FQNNGV. V shed 5 bases and J shed 6 bases, with 21 bases lying between them. The CDR3 runs 16 residues. The CDR3, as DNA: TGTGCCAGCAGCCCAGGGGTAACGACTCACACGGATACGCAGTATTTG. This gives the protein CASSPGVTTHTDTQYL.

In this sample, this clonotype turned up once. CDR3 sequence (DNA): TGTGCCATCAGTGAGTCGGGGTTCCCGAGCGGAGCGAACACCGGGGAGCTGTTTTTT. Amino acids: CAISESGFPSGANTGELFF. The chain employs TRBV10-3 and TRBJ2-2, with D tentatively TRBD2 (5 bases). The V and J ends lost 0 bases and 0 bases respectively, with 17 bases between them. Germline CDR1 and CDR2: ENHRY and SYGVKD. This CDR3 has 19 residues.

The V gene is TRBV12-3 or TRBV12-4, the J gene TRBJ2-3; D possibly corresponds to TRBD2 (6 bases). CDR3 length equals 15 residues. V was pared by 3 bases and J by 4 bases, with 14 bases between. CDR3 region: CASSFDLATADTQYF. The CDR3 DNA sequence: TGTGCCAGCAGTTTCGATCTAGCGACCGCAGATACGCAGTATTTT.

The rearrangement uses TRBV29-1 and TRBJ2-5, with no clear D. Germline lookup yields CDR1 SQVTM and CDR2 ANQGSEA. Trimming stripped 8 bases from V and 1 base from J, with 14 bases between. The CDR3 contains 13 residues. The CDR3 bases are TGCAGCACGTTCGGATCCGGCCAAGAGACCCAGTACTTC. Its protein product is CSTFGSGQETQYF.

Points on this clonotype: It may be a read error: a sequence one base away is much more abundant. The rearrangement links TRBV6-1 to TRBJ1-6; D is unresolved. Germline V gene sequence: CDR1 MNHNS, CDR2 SASEGT. V lost 5 bases and J lost 10, with 15 bases in between. The CDR3 is made up of 14 amino acids. In nucleotides, the CDR3 is TGTGCCAGCAGTCAAGTGGTCGATGGGTCACCCCTCCACTTT. It codes for CASSQVVDGSPLHF.

The V call is TRBV5-1, the J call TRBJ1-4; weak D call: TRBD1 (5 bases). The CDR3 is 14 amino acids. Germline V gene sequence: CDR1 SGHRS, CDR2 YFSETQ. Trimming removed 7 bases from V and 5 bases from J, with 15 bases in between. DNA for the CDR3: TGCGCCAGCGGCTCCAGGGACGGCAATGAAAAACTGTTTTTT. Protein product: CASGSRDGNEKLFF.

V is TRBV15 and J is TRBJ1-6, with no clear D. Deletions cut 4 bases from V and 7 bases from J, with 14 bases between. Germline lookup yields CDR1 LNHNV and CDR2 YYDKDF (reference sequence). This CDR3 has 15 residues. CDR3 loop: CATSMDAGQNSPLHF. CDR3 coding DNA: TGTGCCACCAGCATGGACGCCGGTCAAAATTCACCCCTCCACTTT.

As concerns this clonotype: This may arise from a read error, as a much more abundant clone is one base away. The chain joins TRBV29-1 to TRBJ1-1, with D possibly TRBD1 on 5 matching bases. Per the germline V gene, CDR1 is SQVTM and CDR2 is ANQGSEA. This CDR3 region has 11 residues. Trimming shortened V by 8 bases and J by 7 bases, and 14 bases separated the two germline ends. The CDR3 DNA is TGCAGCTGGGGACGGATAAATGAAGCTTTCTTT. Its translation is CSWGRINEAFF.